A single sample is the source of the 19 T cell receptor beta chains below, sequenced in a study of post-analysis software for immune sequencing data (dated by TCRdb to about 2015). The paper's findings and limits, for the study overall: About 5 TRBV segments, including TRBV5-6, TRBV5-1 and TRBV20-1, were significantly more frequent in patients than controls.

Their cognate antigens are unknown. Library construction relied on PCR. Instrument used: Illumina HiSeq 2500. To reduce PCR and sequencing biases, unique molecular identifiers were incorporated into the TCR beta cDNA libraries. TCRdb trimmed the raw reads at Q25, called clones with MiXCR and kept productive beta chains. Rows merge per CDR3 protein into single entries with the most common DNA and genes. A total of about 540,000 distinct CDR3 sequences appear in this sample, approximately 34% of them only once. The top ten constitute 6% of the sample. Specimen: blood. These receptors came from a girl aged 2-17 years with multiple sclerosis.

The chain couples TRBV12-3 or TRBV12-4 to TRBJ2-7; the D gene could be TRBD1 or TRBD2 (5 bases each). V was shortened by 1 base and J by 5 bases, with 9 bases between the two germline ends. The CDR3 contains 13 residues. The CDR3 region has the DNA TGTGCCAGCAGTTTAGGGAGAGGGGACGAGCAGTACTTC. Its translation: CASSLGRGDEQYF.

In its sample, this clonotype was seen a few times. CDR3: CASNRGRPNEKLFF. The CDR3 nucleotides read TGTGCCAGTAACCGGGGCAGGCCTAATGAAAAACTGTTTTTT. V usage is TRBV19 and J usage is TRBJ1-4, with D perhaps matching TRBD1 (5 bases). Trimming shortened V by 7 bases and J by 3 bases, and 12 bases separated the two germline ends. The CDR3 extends over 14 amino acids. Looked up from germline, CDR1 is LNHDA and CDR2 is SQIVND (reference sequence).

This clonotype came up many times. The gene calls are TRBV29-1 and TRBJ2-7, with 7 nucleotides matching TRBD2. Germline V lookup: CDR1 SQVTM, CDR2 ANQGSEA. The junction had 11 bases not matched to a gene; V was cut back by 3 bases and J by 0 bases. There are 16 residues in the CDR3. This chain's CDR3 is CSVDWEGVGSSYEQYF. CDR3 coding DNA: TGCAGCGTTGACTGGGAGGGAGTAGGGAGCTCCTACGAGCAGTACTTC.

V usage is TRBV20-1 and J usage is TRBJ2-5; tentative D call: TRBD2 (6 bases). This CDR3 region has 14 residues. Germline loops: CDR1 DFQATT, CDR2 SNEGSKA (reference sequence). Trimming shortened V by 6 bases and J by 0 bases, and 14 bases separated the two germline ends. CDR3 region: CSAHGGPYQETQYF. In DNA, the CDR3 is TGCAGTGCCCACGGGGGTCCGTACCAAGAGACCCAGTACTTC.

This clonotype has more than one count but fewer than ten. V is TRBV15 and J is TRBJ2-1; maybe TRBD2 (5 bases). Germline CDR1 reads LNHNV; CDR2 reads YYDKDF (reference sequence). Between the trimmed V and J ends, which lost 0 bases and 0 bases, there was a span of 9 bases. This CDR3 comprises 16 residues. CDR3 in amino acids: CATSRDWGASYNEQFF. CDR3 nucleotides: TGTGCCACCAGCAGAGATTGGGGAGCCTCCTACAATGAGCAGTTCTTC.

The chain recombines TRBV11-2 with TRBJ1-1, with unresolved D. CDR3 length equals 16 residues. V lost 5 bases and J lost 1, with 17 bases in between. Germline assignment: CDR1 SGHAT and CDR2 FQNNGV. The CDR3 region has the DNA TGTGCCAGCAGCCTACAAGGTGGAGGGCCGAACACTGAAGCTTTCTTT. It is translated as CASSLQGGGPNTEAFF.

This chain connects TRBV5-1 to TRBJ2-1; possible D gene TRBD1, 7 bases. The CDR3 is 13 amino acids. V lost 0 bases to trimming and J lost 15 bases, with 16 bases between them. Germline CDR1 and CDR2: SGHRS and YFSETQ. The CDR3 spells CASSLARDSVGFF. The CDR3 bases are TGCGCCAGCAGCTTGGCGCGGGACAGCGTGGGGTTCTTC.

This clonotype was detected only a few times. A clone one base away is much larger, so this may be a read error. This chain joins TRBV6-6 and TRBJ1-1, with 10 bases lining up with TRBD1. The CDR3 extends over 14 amino acids. The trim removed 6 bases at V and 5 bases at J, leaving 6 bases unmatched. Germline V gene data show CDR1 as MNHNY and CDR2 as SVGAGI (reference sequence). CDR3 sequence (DNA): TGTGCCAGCAGGAGGGGACAGGGGATGACTGAAGCTTTCTTT. Its translation: CASRRGQGMTEAFF.

The chain employs TRBV14 and TRBJ2-5; D perhaps matches TRBD1 (7 bases). Germline values: CDR1 SGHDN, CDR2 FVKESK. V dropped 2 bases and J dropped 5 bases, with 24 bases sitting between them. The CDR3 runs to 18 residues. The CDR3 reads CASSQKRGATGLLETQYF. The CDR3 DNA follows: TGTGCCAGCAGCCAAAAGAGGGGGGCGACAGGGCTTCTGGAGACCCAGTACTTC.

This clonotype occurred a few times. This chain links TRBV20-1 with TRBJ1-1, with 9 bases that match TRBD1. Germline V CDR1 and CDR2: DFQATT, SNEGSKA (reference sequence). J gave up 4 bases and V 3 bases, and 6 bases lay outside the gene matches. The CDR3 is made up of 14 amino acids. CDR3 in DNA: TGCAGTGCTAGCCCGGGACAGGGCGGCACTGAAGCTTTCTTT. As protein: CSASPGQGGTEAFF.

V gene TRBV2 combines with J gene TRBJ2-1; TRBD2 aligns across 9 bases. CDR1 is SNHLY, CDR2 FYNNEI, per germline. V lost 7 bases to trimming and J lost 6 bases; unmatched junction nucleotides: 4. The CDR3 totals 13 residues. CDR3 sequence (DNA): TGTGCCAGCACCCGGACTAGCGTCAATGAGCAGTTCTTC. Amino acid sequence: CASTRTSVNEQFF.

With respect to this clonotype: A junction boundary mismatches the germline segment, possibly from a read error. This chain connects TRBV7-8 to TRBJ1-1; 8 bases map to TRBD1. This CDR3 region has 13 residues. From germline, CDR1 is SGHVS and CDR2 FQNEAQ. The CDR3 loop is CASRLDRGASAFF. In nucleotides, the CDR3 is TGTGCCAGCAGGTTAGACAGGGGCGCTTCGGCTTTCTTT.

This clonotype was counted at least ten times. The chain joins TRBV20-1 to TRBJ2-3; D is uncertain. The germline V and J ends were trimmed by 5 bases and 0 bases, with 6 bases remaining between them. Germline-derived CDR1 and CDR2 are DFQATT and SNEGSKA (reference sequence). This CDR3 has 12 amino acids. CDR3 region: CSAGPSTDTQYF. The CDR3 region has the DNA TGCAGTGCTGGACCTAGCACAGATACGCAGTATTTT.

The genes are TRBV9 and TRBJ1-5, with 7 nucleotides matching TRBD1. The CDR3 is made up of 15 amino acids. Trimming at V came to 0 bases and at J to 2 bases, leaving 2 bases not matched to a gene. The germline V gene has CDR1 SGDLS and CDR2 YYNGEE. CDR3 sequence (DNA): TGTGCCAGCAGCGTAGAGGGGGCTCGCAATCAGCCCCAGCATTTT. Protein product: CASSVEGARNQPQHF. Combining the CDR3 with reference TRBV9 and TRBJ1-5 gives the whole variable domain DSGVTQTPKHLITATGQRVTLRCSPRSGDLSVYWYQQSLDQGLQFLIQYYNGEERAKGNILERFSAQQFPDLHSELNLSSLELGDSALYFCASSVEGARNQPQHFGDGTRLSIL.

This chain uses TRBV5-1 with TRBJ2-2, with 10 bases that match TRBD1. CDR1 is SGHRS, CDR2 YFSETQ, per germline. CDR3 length equals 17 residues. V lost 4 bases to trimming and J lost 2 bases; unmatched junction nucleotides: 8. The CDR3 protein is CASSLTLTGGNTGELFF. Written as DNA, the CDR3 is TGCGCCAGCAGCCTGACCCTGACAGGGGGCAACACCGGGGAGCTGTTTTTT.

This clonotype appeared a few times. V and J are TRBV20-1 and TRBJ2-4; D possibly corresponds to TRBD1 (5 bases). Trimming took off 6 bases at V and 6 bases at J, with 21 bases between the two ends. Looked up from germline, CDR1 is DFQATT and CDR2 is SNEGSKA (reference sequence). CDR3 size: 15 residues. The CDR3 sequence: CSAPPKAGKGNIQYF. The CDR3 nucleotides read TGCAGTGCCCCCCCAAAGGCAGGGAAGGGAAACATTCAGTACTTC.

The rearrangement links TRBV20-1 to TRBJ2-5, with TRBD2 identical over 10 bases. V lost 6 bases, J lost 1 base, and 5 bases stayed unmatched. The CDR3 has 14 amino acids. CDR1 and CDR2 from the germline V gene are DFQATT and SNEGSKA (reference sequence). The CDR3: CSALRTSGQETQYF. CDR3 DNA: TGCAGTGCCCTACGGACTAGCGGCCAAGAGACCCAGTACTTC.

The chain joins TRBV11-2 to TRBJ2-7, with D maybe TRBD1 (7 bases). Near its end, the DNA agrees better with TRBJ2-5, so the J call may be wrong. Per the germline V gene, CDR1 is SGHAT and CDR2 is FQNNGV. This CDR3 has 16 residues. The CDR3 region is CASSTWTGPAGETQYF. The DNA of the CDR3 is TGTGCCAGCAGCACATGGACAGGTCCGGCGGGGGAGACCCAGTACTTC.

This clonotype was picked up a small number of times. The genes are TRBV9 and TRBJ2-1; TRBD2 agrees at 8 bases. CDR3 length: 15 amino acids. CDR1 and CDR2 from the germline V gene are SGDLS and YYNGEE. After removal of 2 bases from V and 4 bases from J, the junction contained 5 bases not matched to a gene. The CDR3 here is CASSVVAGGYNEQFF. In DNA, the CDR3 is TGTGCCAGCAGCGTGGTGGCGGGGGGTTACAATGAGCAGTTCTTC.